This TCR beta chain was observed in a study of T cells after yellow fever vaccination. Study context: By means of CD3, CD45RA, CCR7 and CD95, the EM, EMRA, CM and Tscm memory subsets were sorted. Researchers used SMART-Seq v4 Ultra Low Input to prepare fractions that had low cell numbers.

TCRdb itself ran the 5' RACE reads through MiXCR, one entry per CDR3 protein. This sample carries 20,000 to 25,000 distinct CDR3 sequences, roughly 5.6% of them seen once, and the ten largest clones take around 20%. This CDR3 spans 18 amino acids. CDR1 and CDR2 from the germline V gene are LGHNA and YSLEER. J was trimmed by 3 bases and V by 0 bases; bases with no gene match: 10. General observations from the study: Reappearing after the booster were most of the clones from primary vaccination (around 96% CD4, approximately 85% CD8). Among all clonotypes, a small share was observed in both CD4 and CD8 compartments.

The gene calls are TRBV4-3 and TRBJ2-3, with 9 bases matching TRBD1. The TCR sequence derives from a man aged 18-30 years who received the YFV17D yellow fever vaccine. The sequenced sample was PBMCs, either bulk or a sorted T-cell subset (CD4+, CD8+, memory, or dextramer-sorted; not recorded which), obtained more than 35 days after the first yellow fever vaccination. The CDR3 DNA follows: TGCGCCAGCAGCCAAGAAGGGCATTTGGGGACAGGGACAGATACGCAGTATTTT. Translating it yields CASSQEGHLGTGTDTQYF.